Each of the 25 T cell receptor beta chains below was sequenced from the same sample in a study of blood T cell repertoires in COVID-19. Using immunoSEQ multiplex PCR, the repertoire was profiled, and TCRdb retains in-frame clones only, with some absent. The data show 250,000 to 350,000 clones, with 89% seen just once and under 15% held by the top ten. Input material: peripheral blood. These receptors were collected from a woman aged 55-70 years with acute or convalescent COVID-19.

The chain uses TRBV11-2 and TRBJ2-1, with TRBD2 matching over 7 bases. Germline CDR1 SGHAT, CDR2 FQNNGV. The V gene end was trimmed by 4 bases and the J gene end by 3 bases; junction bases not matched to a gene: 3. The CDR3 has 14 amino acids. The CDR3 DNA reads TGTGCCAGCAGCTGGGGGGGACTCTACAATGAGCAGTTCTTC. Protein product: CASSWGGLYNEQFF.

The genes are TRBV7-8 and TRBJ1-6, with 7 bases lining up with TRBD1. This CDR3 has 15 amino acids. Trimming removed 2 bases from V and 4 bases from J; junction bases left unmatched: 2. Germline CDR1 is SGHVS and CDR2 is FQNEAQ. In DNA form, the CDR3 reads TGTGCCAGCAGCTTAACGGGACAGTATAATTCACCCCTCCACTTT. Translated, it gives CASSLTGQYNSPLHF. Variable domain in full (rest from reference TRBV7-8 and TRBJ1-6): GAGVSQSPRYKVAKRGQDVALRCDPISGHVSLFWYQQALGQGPEFLTYFQNEAQLDKSGLPSDRFFAERPEGSVSTLKIQRTQQEDSAVYLCASSLTGQYNSPLHFGNGTRLTVT.

The chain recombines TRBV28 with TRBJ2-7; TRBD1 agrees at 11 bases. The CDR3 totals 14 residues. V lost 5 bases to trimming and J lost 7 bases; unmatched junction nucleotides: 7. CDR1 is MDHEN, CDR2 SYDVKM, per germline. DNA of the CDR3: TGTGCCAGCAGTCTGGGACAGGGGGTGAGGGAGCAGTACTTC. This sequence encodes CASSLGQGVREQYF.

This clone was seen once. The V call is TRBV19, the J call TRBJ1-3, with D perhaps matching TRBD1 (6 bases). This CDR3 spans 15 amino acids. The V end lost 6 bases, the J end lost 1 base, and 13 bases lay between the germline ends. Germline assignment: CDR1 LNHDA and CDR2 SQIVND (reference sequence). CDR3 loop: CASSVPGQSGNTIYF. CDR3 bases: TGTGCCAGTAGCGTTCCGGGACAATCTGGAAACACCATATATTTT.

CDR3 sequence (DNA): TGTGCCAGCAGCCACCCCCCCAGGGGGCGGAACACCGGGGAGCTGTTTTTT. Its protein is CASSHPPRGRNTGELFF. This chain links TRBV4-2 with TRBJ2-2; 8 positions agree with TRBD1. Trimming took 3 bases from V and 1 from J; bases not matched to a gene: 7. Germline-derived CDR1 and CDR2 are LGHNA and YNFKEQ. This CDR3 region has 17 residues.

This clone was found once. The genes are TRBV29-1 and TRBJ1-2; unclear D gene. The V end lost 7 bases, the J end lost 4 bases, and 19 bases lay between the germline ends. There are 14 residues in the CDR3. Per germline, CDR1 SQVTM and CDR2 ANQGSEA. The CDR3 nucleotides are TGCAGCGGCATACTACTAAAAGGCCCCTATGGCTACACCTTC. Encoded protein: CSGILLKGPYGYTF.

J is TRBJ2-1 and V is TRBV4-2, with 14 nucleotides matching TRBD2. The CDR3 loop spans 23 amino acids. The V gene end was trimmed by 0 bases and the J gene end by 3 bases; junction bases not matched to a gene: 19. Germline assignment: CDR1 LGHNA and CDR2 YNFKEQ. CDR3 protein: CASSQEERRGGTSGSTGYNEQFF. CDR3 DNA sequence: TGTGCCAGCAGCCAAGAGGAAAGGAGGGGAGGGACTAGCGGGAGTACGGGCTACAATGAGCAGTTCTTC.

The rearrangement joins TRBV5-4 to TRBJ1-4; D might be TRBD1 (6 bases). Germline-derived CDR1 and CDR2 are SGHNT and YYREEE (reference sequence). This CDR3 spans 14 amino acids. V shed 1 base and J shed 8 bases, with 12 bases lying between them. Written as DNA, the CDR3 is TGTGCCAGCAGCTTGAAGGGGGGGGGAGAAAAACTGTTTTTT. The encoded protein is CASSLKGGGEKLFF.

This chain uses TRBV5-1 with TRBJ1-2; D might be TRBD1 (6 bases). CDR1 is SGHRS, CDR2 YFSETQ, per germline. The CDR3 runs to 11 residues. V lost 4 bases to trimming and J lost 6 bases, with 7 bases between them. The DNA of the CDR3 is TGCGCCAGCAGCCCAGGGGATGGCTACACCTTC. Its translation is CASSPGDGYTF.

This clone was observed once. V usage is TRBV28 and J usage is TRBJ2-7; 9 bases align to TRBD1. CDR1 and CDR2 (germline): MDHEN, SYDVKM. There are 14 residues in the CDR3. V dropped 1 base and J dropped 5; count of bases not matched to a gene: 3. CDR3 amino acids: CASSLSGTGNEQYF. CDR3 in DNA: TGTGCCAGCAGTTTATCTGGGACAGGGAACGAGCAGTACTTC.

This chain uses TRBV5-1 with TRBJ2-5; 15 nucleotides match TRBD2. With 4 bases clipped from V and 1 base from J, the junction kept 17 bases outside the gene matches. The CDR3 spans 21 residues. Per germline, CDR1 SGHRS and CDR2 YFSETQ. The CDR3 DNA is TGCGCCAGCAGCCTCAGCAGGACTAGCGGGGGGGCACGGCCCAGCCAAGAGACCCAGTACTTC. Its translation is CASSLSRTSGGARPSQETQYF.

The genes are TRBV7-8 and TRBJ1-1, with D maybe TRBD1 (6 bases). CDR1 and CDR2 from the germline V gene are SGHVS and FQNEAQ. This CDR3 has 14 amino acids. V gave up 4 bases and J gave up 6 bases, with 15 bases separating them. The CDR3 protein is CASSSIRTVAEAFF. The CDR3 bases are TGTGCCAGCAGCTCAATAAGGACAGTGGCTGAAGCTTTCTTT.

This clone was seen a handful of times. The chain couples TRBV9 to TRBJ1-1; D is unclear. Germline values: CDR1 SGDLS, CDR2 YYNGEE. The CDR3 has 17 amino acids. Trimming stripped 2 bases from V and 1 base from J, with 18 bases between. CDR3 amino acids: CASSVSLEREPNTEAFF. The CDR3 DNA follows: TGTGCCAGCAGCGTCTCCCTAGAGAGGGAGCCGAACACTGAAGCTTTCTTT.

The V gene is TRBV7-5, the J gene TRBJ2-5; the table's TRBD2 call for D was not verified on the DNA. TRBV7-5 represents a pseudogene. The CDR3 contains 17 residues. The CDR3 DNA is TGTGCCAGAAGCTTAGATGCGGCGCGGGGGGGACAAGAGACCCAGTACTTC. Its protein product is CARSLDAARGGQETQYF.

The genes are TRBV5-4 and TRBJ1-3; tentatively, D is TRBD1 (6 bases). CDR3 length: 13 residues. Germline lookup yields CDR1 SGHNT and CDR2 YYREEE (reference sequence). Trimming took 0 bases from V and 6 from J, leaving 7 bases between them. CDR3 in amino acids: CASSLAGENTIYF. As DNA, the CDR3 is TGTGCCAGCAGCTTGGCAGGGGAAAACACCATATATTTT. Full variable domain (rest looked up from reference TRBV5-4 and TRBJ1-3): ETGVTQSPTHLIKTRGQQVTLRCSSQSGHNTVSWYQQALGQGPQFIFQYYREEENGRGNFPPRFSGLQFPNYSSELNVNALELDDSALYLCASSLAGENTIYFGEGSWLTVV.

The sample holds one count of this clone. This sequence joins TRBV7-2 and TRBJ1-4; 7 bases are shared with TRBD1. V was clipped by 1 base and J by 7 bases; unmatched bases: 12. CDR3 length equals 17 residues. Germline loops: CDR1 SGHTA, CDR2 FQGNSA. The CDR3 DNA follows: TGTGCCAGCAGCTTAGAAAGGCTTGGCAGGGGGAGTGAAAAACTGTTTTTT. This codes for CASSLERLGRGSEKLFF.

In its sample, this clone was seen once. V usage is TRBV6-2 or TRBV6-3 and J usage is TRBJ2-5, with 8 bases identical to TRBD2. This CDR3 region has 15 residues. CDR1 and CDR2 (germline): MNHEY, SVGEGT. The trim removed 5 bases at V and 6 bases at J, leaving 11 bases unmatched. This CDR3 reads CASSTTRGGVKTQYF. Written as DNA, the CDR3 is TGTGCCAGCAGTACCACCCGGGGGGGCGTGAAGACCCAGTACTTC.

The V gene is TRBV6-5, the J gene TRBJ1-4; no clear D gene. V was pared by 2 bases and J by 3 bases, with 13 bases between. This CDR3 contains 16 residues. Germline CDR1 and CDR2: MNHEY and SVGAGI. The CDR3 nucleotides are TGTGCCAGCAGTTACATCGGGTTAAGTCCTAATGAAAAACTGTTTTTT. Protein: CASSYIGLSPNEKLFF.

This clone was found a few times. The chain joins TRBV4-3 to TRBJ2-7, with 8 bases identical to TRBD2. The CDR3 runs 16 residues. Germline V CDR1 and CDR2: LGHNA, YSLEER. After removal of 0 bases from V and 6 bases from J, the junction contained 10 bases not matched to a gene. The CDR3 bases are TGCGCCAGCAGCCAAGATCGTCACGGGAGGGAAGGCGAGCAGTACTTC. Its translation: CASSQDRHGREGEQYF.

The CDR3 DNA sequence: TGTGCCAGCAGCCCCGAGGGCGGGAGGCCCTCCATACAGTATTTT. Protein product: CASSPEGGRPSIQYF. The gene calls are TRBV5-4 and TRBJ2-3; 8 nucleotides match TRBD2. Germline V gives CDR1 SGHNT, CDR2 YYREEE (reference sequence). CDR3 length: 15 residues. The V gene end was trimmed by 4 bases and the J gene end by 12 bases; junction bases not matched to a gene: 16.

For the CDR3, the DNA is TGTGCCAGCTCACCACAAGCATCTACAGGGACCTACGAGCAGTACTTC. Translated, it gives CASSPQASTGTYEQYF. V gene TRBV18 combines with J gene TRBJ2-7; TRBD1 is a possible D gene (6 bases). The CDR3 is 16 residues long. The V gene lost 1 base and the J gene lost 2 bases, with 15 bases spanning the gap. CDR1 is KGHSH and CDR2 is LQKENI in the germline V gene. The variable domain in full, with the rest retrieved from reference TRBV18 and TRBJ2-7, is NAGVMQNPRHLVRRRGQEARLRCSPMKGHSHVYWYRQLPEEGLKFMVYLQKENIIDESGMPKERFSAEFPKEGPSILRIQQVVRGDSAAYFCASSPQASTGTYEQYFGPGTRLTVT.

The chain recombines TRBV11-3 with TRBJ2-1; 7 bases match TRBD2. V lost 5 bases, J lost 8 bases, and 6 bases stayed unmatched. The CDR3 runs to 13 residues. From germline, CDR1 is SGHNT and CDR2 YENEEA. The CDR3 loop is CASSMTSIDEQFF. The CDR3 region has the DNA TGTGCCAGCAGCATGACTAGCATCGATGAGCAGTTCTTC.

In this sample, this clone turned up once. The gene calls are TRBV2 and TRBJ2-2, with D possibly matching TRBD1 (6 bases). Trimming removed 6 bases at V and 4 bases at J, with 12 bases between. Germline V lookup: CDR1 SNHLY, CDR2 FYNNEI. The CDR3 is 14 amino acids. CDR3 nucleotide sequence: TGTGCCAGCAGACAGGGTCGGGGCACCGGGGAGCTGTTTTTT. This encodes CASRQGRGTGELFF.

This clone was counted a single time. The chain couples TRBV6-2 or TRBV6-3 to TRBJ1-1, with TRBD1 as a possible D gene (5 bases). Germline assignment: CDR1 MNHEY and CDR2 SVGEGT. This CDR3 spans 16 amino acids. Trimming removed 5 bases at V and 1 base at J, with 17 bases between. The CDR3 nucleotides are TGTGCCAGCAGTCACCGGGGAGGGGCAGGGAACACTGAAGCTTTCTTT. This codes for CASSHRGGAGNTEAFF.

The gene calls are TRBV19 and TRBJ1-2; D might be TRBD1 (6 bases). V shed 7 bases and J shed 8 bases, with 11 bases lying between them. Germline V CDR1 and CDR2: LNHDA, SQIVND (reference sequence). The CDR3 has 11 amino acids. The CDR3 DNA reads TGTGCCAGTACGGCAGGGGTCGGCTACACCTTC. Its protein product is CASTAGVGYTF.